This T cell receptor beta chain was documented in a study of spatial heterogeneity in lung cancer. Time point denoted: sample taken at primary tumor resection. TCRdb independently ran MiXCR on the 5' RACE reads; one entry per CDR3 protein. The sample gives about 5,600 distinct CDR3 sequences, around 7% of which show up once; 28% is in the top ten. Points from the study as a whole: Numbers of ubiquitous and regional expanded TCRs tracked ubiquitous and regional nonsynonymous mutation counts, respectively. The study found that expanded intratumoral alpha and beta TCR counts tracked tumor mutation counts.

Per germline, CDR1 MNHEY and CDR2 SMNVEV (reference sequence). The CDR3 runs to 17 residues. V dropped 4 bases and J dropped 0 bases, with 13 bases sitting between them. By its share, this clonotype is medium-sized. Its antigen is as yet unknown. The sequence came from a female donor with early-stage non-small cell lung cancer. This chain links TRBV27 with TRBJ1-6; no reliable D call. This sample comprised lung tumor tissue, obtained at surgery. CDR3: CASSSDLYSSYNSPLHF. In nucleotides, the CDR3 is TGTGCCAGCAGTTCCGACTTATACAGCTCCTATAATTCACCCCTCCACTTT.